This T cell receptor (beta chain) is from a study of T cells after posttransplantation cyclophosphamide. Cyclophosphamide on days +3 and +4 followed busulfan-fludarabine conditioning and a marrow graft. The V gene end was trimmed by 8 bases and the J gene end by 1 base; junction bases not matched to a gene: 8. Germline V lookup: CDR1 SEHNR, CDR2 FQNEAQ (reference sequence). The CDR3 is 14 residues long. This clone was seen ten or more times. Additional DNA sequences in this sample encode the identical CDR3. Profiling relied on immunoSEQ multiplex PCR, and the TCRdb table lists in-frame clones only, not all of them. The sample yields 7,000 to 9,000 clones, without any singletons.

The V call is TRBV7-9, the J call TRBJ2-7; 7 nucleotides agree with TRBD2. The source of this sequence is a male patient younger than 35 who received an allogeneic stem cell transplant from an unrelated donor, was CMV-positive, and had acute and chronic GVHD. Some of these T cells may belong to the graft donor. The material was PBMCs, obtained after allogeneic stem cell transplant with posttransplant cyclophosphamide. CDR3 sequence reads: CASRPAGVSYEQYF. CDR3 nucleotides: TGTGCCAGCCGGCCGGCGGGGGTATCCTACGAGCAGTACTTC.